Presented here are 2 T cell receptor beta chains from one specimen sequenced in a study of blood T cell repertoires in COVID-19. Clones were sequenced by immunoSEQ multiplex PCR, and TCRdb holds only the in-frame ones, with some missing. Among roughly 91,000 clones listed, 82% were seen once. The sample was peripheral blood. Receptors were obtained from an elderly woman with acute or convalescent COVID-19.

This chain uses TRBV19 with TRBJ1-1; no clear D. The CDR3 sequence is 14 residues long. Trimming pared 4 bases from V and 3 bases from J, leaving 12 bases between. Germline-derived CDR1 and CDR2 are LNHDA and SQIVND (reference sequence). The CDR3 DNA sequence: TGTGCCAGTAGTAGCCTGGGAGGGCACACTGAAGCTTTCTTT. It translates to CASSSLGGHTEAFF.

In DNA, the CDR3 is TGTGCCACATCGACCCCGGGAGGTGGAAACACCATATATTTT. This gives the protein CATSTPGGGNTIYF. The chain links TRBV10-3 to TRBJ1-3, with D unresolved. The CDR3 length is 14 residues. Trimming removed 10 bases from V and 3 bases from J, with 16 bases in between. Germline V lookup: CDR1 ENHRY, CDR2 SYGVKD.